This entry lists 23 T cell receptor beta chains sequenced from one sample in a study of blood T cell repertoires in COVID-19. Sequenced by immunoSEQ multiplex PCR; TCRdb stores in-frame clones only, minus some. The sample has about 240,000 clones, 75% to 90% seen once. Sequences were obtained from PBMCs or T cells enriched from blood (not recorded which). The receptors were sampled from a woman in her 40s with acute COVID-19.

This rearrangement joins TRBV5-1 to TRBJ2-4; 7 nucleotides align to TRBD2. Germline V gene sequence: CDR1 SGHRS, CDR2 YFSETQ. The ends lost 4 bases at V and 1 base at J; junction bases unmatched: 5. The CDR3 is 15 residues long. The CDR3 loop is CASSASGLAKNIQYF. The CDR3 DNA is TGCGCCAGCAGCGCTAGCGGACTGGCCAAAAACATTCAGTACTTC.

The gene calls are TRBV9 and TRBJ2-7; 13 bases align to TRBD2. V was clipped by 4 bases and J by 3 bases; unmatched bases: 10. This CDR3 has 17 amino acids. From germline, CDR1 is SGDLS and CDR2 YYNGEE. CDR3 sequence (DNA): TGTGCCAGCAGCCCCCGGACTAGCGGGAGAGACCACTACGAGCAGTACTTC. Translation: CASSPRTSGRDHYEQYF.

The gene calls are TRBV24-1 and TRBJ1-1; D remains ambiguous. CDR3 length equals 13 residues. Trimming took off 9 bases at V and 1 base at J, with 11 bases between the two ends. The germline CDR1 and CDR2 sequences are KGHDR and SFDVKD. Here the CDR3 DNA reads TGTGCCACCTCCAGGATATCGAACACTGAAGCTTTCTTT. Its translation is CATSRISNTEAFF.

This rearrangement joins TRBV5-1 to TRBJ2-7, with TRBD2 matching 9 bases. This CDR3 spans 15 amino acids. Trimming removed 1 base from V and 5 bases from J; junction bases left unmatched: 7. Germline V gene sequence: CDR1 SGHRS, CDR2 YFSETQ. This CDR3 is CASSLQASGIHEQYF. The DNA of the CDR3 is TGCGCCAGCAGCTTGCAGGCTAGCGGGATCCACGAGCAGTACTTC.

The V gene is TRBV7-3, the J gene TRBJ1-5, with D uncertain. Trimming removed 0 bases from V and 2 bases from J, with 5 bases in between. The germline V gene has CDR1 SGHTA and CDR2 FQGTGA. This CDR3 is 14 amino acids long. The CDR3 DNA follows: TGTGCCAGCAGCTTAACGGGAGGCAATCAGCCCCAGCATTTT. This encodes CASSLTGGNQPQHF.

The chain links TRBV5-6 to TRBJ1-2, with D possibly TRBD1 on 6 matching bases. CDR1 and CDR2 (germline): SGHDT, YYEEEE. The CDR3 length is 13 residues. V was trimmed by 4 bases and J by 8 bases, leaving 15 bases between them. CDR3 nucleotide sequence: TGTGCCAGCAGCGGATCACAGGGTAGGGGCTACACCTTC. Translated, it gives CASSGSQGRGYTF.

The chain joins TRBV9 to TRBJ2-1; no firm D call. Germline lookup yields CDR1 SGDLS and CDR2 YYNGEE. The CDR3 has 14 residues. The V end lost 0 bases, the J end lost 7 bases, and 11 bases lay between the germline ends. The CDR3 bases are TGTGCCAGCAGCGTAGGTCCCCTCCTAAATGAGCAGTTCTTC. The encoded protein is CASSVGPLLNEQFF.

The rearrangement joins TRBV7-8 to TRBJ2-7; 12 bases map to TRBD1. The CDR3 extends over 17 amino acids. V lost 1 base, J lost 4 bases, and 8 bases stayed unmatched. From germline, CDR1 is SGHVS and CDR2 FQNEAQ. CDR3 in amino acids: CASSLVPGQGAKYEQYF. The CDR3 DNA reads TGTGCCAGCAGCTTAGTGCCGGGACAGGGGGCTAAATACGAGCAGTACTTC.

CDR3 loop: CASSQDWAGVAYNEQFF. CDR3 in DNA: TGCGCCAGCAGCCAAGATTGGGCGGGAGTGGCGTACAATGAGCAGTTCTTC. The J gene is TRBJ2-1, the V gene TRBV4-1, with TRBD2 identical over 7 bases. With 0 bases clipped from V and 4 bases from J, the junction kept 9 bases outside the gene matches. The CDR3 extends over 17 amino acids. Germline CDR1 reads MGHRA; CDR2 reads YSYEKL.

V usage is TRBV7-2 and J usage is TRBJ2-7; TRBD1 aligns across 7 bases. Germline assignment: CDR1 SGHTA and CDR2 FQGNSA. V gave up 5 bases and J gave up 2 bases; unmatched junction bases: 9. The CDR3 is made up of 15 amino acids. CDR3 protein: CASSLDRDSPYEQYF. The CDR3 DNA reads TGTGCCAGCAGCCTAGATCGGGACAGCCCCTACGAGCAGTACTTC.

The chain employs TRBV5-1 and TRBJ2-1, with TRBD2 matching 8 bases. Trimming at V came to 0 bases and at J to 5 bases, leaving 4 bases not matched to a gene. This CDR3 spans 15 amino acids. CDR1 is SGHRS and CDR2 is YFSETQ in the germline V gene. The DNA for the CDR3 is TGCGCCAGCAGCTTGGGGCTAGCGGGTCACAATGAGCAGTTCTTC. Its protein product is CASSLGLAGHNEQFF.

The CDR3, as DNA: TGTGCCAGCTCACCCACGGACAGGGGTGAAAAACTGTTTTTT. This codes for CASSPTDRGEKLFF. The chain links TRBV18 to TRBJ1-4; 9 bases match TRBD1. The V gene end was trimmed by 3 bases and the J gene end by 7 bases; junction bases not matched to a gene: 3. The V gene's germline CDR1 is KGHSH and CDR2 LQKENI. The CDR3 is made up of 14 amino acids.

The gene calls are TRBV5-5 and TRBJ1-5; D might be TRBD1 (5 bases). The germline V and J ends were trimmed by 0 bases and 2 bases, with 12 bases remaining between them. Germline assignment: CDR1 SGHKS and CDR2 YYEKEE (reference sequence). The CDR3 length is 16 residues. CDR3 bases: TGTGCCAGCAGCTTGGGGGCGGGGACCCGCAATCAGCCCCAGCATTTT. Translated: CASSLGAGTRNQPQHF.

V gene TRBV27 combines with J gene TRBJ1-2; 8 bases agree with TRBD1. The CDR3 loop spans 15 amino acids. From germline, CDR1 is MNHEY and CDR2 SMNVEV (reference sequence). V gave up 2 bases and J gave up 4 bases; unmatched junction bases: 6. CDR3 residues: CASSLQGARGYGYTF. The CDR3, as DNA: TGTGCCAGCAGTTTACAGGGGGCGCGCGGCTATGGCTACACCTTC.

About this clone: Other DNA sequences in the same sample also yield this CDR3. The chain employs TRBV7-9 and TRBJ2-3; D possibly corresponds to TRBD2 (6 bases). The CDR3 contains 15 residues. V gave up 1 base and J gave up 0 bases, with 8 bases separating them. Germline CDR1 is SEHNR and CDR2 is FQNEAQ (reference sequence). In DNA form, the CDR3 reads TGTGCCAGCAGCTTAGGAGGGACTAGCACAGATACGCAGTATTTT. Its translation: CASSLGGTSTDTQYF.

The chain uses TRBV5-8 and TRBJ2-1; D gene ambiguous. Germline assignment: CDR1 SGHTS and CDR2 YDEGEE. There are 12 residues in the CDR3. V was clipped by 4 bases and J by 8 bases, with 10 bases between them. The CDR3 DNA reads TGTGCCAGCAGCGAACTCACCGATGAGCAGTTCTTC. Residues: CASSELTDEQFF.

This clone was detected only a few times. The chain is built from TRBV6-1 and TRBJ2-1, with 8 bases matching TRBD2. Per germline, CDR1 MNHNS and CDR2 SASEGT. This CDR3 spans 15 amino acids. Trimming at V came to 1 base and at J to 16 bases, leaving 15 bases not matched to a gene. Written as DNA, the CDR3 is TGTGCCAGCAGTGAAGGAGCGGGAGAAAATTCATTTCGATTCTTC. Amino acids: CASSEGAGENSFRFF.

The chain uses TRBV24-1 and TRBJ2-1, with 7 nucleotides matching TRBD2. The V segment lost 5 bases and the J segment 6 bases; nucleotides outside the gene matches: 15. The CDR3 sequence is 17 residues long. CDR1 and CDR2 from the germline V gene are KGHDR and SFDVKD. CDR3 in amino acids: CATSGFGVGGSTNEQFF. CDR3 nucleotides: TGTGCCACCAGTGGCTTTGGTGTTGGCGGGAGTACCAATGAGCAGTTCTTC.

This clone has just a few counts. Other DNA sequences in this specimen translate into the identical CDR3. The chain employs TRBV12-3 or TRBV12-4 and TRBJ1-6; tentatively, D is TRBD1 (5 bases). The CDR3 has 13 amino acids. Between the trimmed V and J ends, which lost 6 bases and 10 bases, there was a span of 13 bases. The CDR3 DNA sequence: TGTGCCAGCAGCCTCGGGGGGGGATCACCCCTCCACTTT. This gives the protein CASSLGGGSPLHF.

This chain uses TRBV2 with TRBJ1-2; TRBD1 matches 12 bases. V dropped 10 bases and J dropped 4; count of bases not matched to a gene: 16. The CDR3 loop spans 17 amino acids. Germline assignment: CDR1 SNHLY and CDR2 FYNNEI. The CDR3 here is CATWVPGQGAFSYGYTF. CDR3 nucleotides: TGTGCCACTTGGGTCCCGGGACAGGGGGCCTTTAGCTATGGCTACACCTTC.

CDR3 nucleotides: TGTGCCAGCAGCACACCGCGAGCGGGTTTGATCCTCGAGCAGTACTTC. It translates to CASSTPRAGLILEQYF. The chain couples TRBV7-2 to TRBJ2-7; the D gene is possibly TRBD2 (6 bases). Per the germline V gene, CDR1 is SGHTA and CDR2 is FQGNSA. V lost 5 bases and J 6 bases, leaving 23 bases between the germline ends. This CDR3 spans 16 amino acids.

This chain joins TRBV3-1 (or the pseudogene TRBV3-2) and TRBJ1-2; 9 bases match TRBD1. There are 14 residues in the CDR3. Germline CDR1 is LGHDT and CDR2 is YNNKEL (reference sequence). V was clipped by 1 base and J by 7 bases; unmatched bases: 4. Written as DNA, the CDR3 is TGTGCCAGCAGCCAAGCAGACAGGGGGAGTGGCTACACCTTC. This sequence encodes CASSQADRGSGYTF.

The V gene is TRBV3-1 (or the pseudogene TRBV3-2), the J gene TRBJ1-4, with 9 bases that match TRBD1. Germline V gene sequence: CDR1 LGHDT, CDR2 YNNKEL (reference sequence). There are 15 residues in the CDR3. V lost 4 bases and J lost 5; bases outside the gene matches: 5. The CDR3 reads CASSPRGQGNEKLFF. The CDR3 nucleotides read TGTGCCAGCAGCCCAAGAGGACAGGGGAATGAAAAACTGTTTTTT.